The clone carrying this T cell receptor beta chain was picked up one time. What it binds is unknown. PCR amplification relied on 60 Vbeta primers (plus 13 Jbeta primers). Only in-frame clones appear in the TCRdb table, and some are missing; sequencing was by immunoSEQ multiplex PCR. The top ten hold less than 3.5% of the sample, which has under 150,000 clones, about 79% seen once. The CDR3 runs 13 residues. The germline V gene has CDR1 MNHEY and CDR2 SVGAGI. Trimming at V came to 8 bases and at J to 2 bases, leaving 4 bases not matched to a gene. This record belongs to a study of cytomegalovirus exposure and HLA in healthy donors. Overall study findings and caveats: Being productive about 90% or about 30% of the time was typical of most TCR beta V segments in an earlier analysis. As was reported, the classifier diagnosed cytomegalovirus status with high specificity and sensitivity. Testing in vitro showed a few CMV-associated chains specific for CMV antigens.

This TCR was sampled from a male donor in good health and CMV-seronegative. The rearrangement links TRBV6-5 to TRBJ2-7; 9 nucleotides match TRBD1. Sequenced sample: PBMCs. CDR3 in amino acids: CASGGTGPYEQYF. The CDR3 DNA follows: TGTGCCAGCGGGGGGACAGGGCCCTACGAGCAGTACTTC.